Only a few counts were recorded for the clone carrying this T cell receptor beta chain. Antigen specificity is unknown. The data stem from a study of cytotoxic CD8 clonotypes in ibrutinib-treated CLL. Study as a whole: Response samples came after a median 12 months of treatment, range 6 to 36.

The CDR3 totals 14 residues. Trimming left V 9 bases short and J 2 bases short, with 16 bases between. The germline V gene encodes CDR1 MNHNS and CDR2 SASEGT. Overall study results and limits: The study found clonality rose at ibrutinib response, then fell toward baseline at progression. Higher circulating CD8+ T-cell counts strongly accompanied higher baseline clonality, above age-matched healthy donors.

Some clones are missing from TCRdb's copy, which holds only in-frame ones; the method was immunoSEQ multiplex PCR. Here the sample spans 45,000 to 70,000 clones, 55% to 65% being singletons. This receptor was obtained from a human donor with chronic lymphocytic leukemia. This chain connects TRBV6-1 to TRBJ1-1; D might be TRBD1 (5 bases). The material was PBMCs, obtained after 24 months of ibrutinib treatment. The CDR3 nucleotides are TGTGCCAGTACGTTTCGGGGGAGAAACACTGAAGCTTTCTTT. It encodes CASTFRGRNTEAFF.